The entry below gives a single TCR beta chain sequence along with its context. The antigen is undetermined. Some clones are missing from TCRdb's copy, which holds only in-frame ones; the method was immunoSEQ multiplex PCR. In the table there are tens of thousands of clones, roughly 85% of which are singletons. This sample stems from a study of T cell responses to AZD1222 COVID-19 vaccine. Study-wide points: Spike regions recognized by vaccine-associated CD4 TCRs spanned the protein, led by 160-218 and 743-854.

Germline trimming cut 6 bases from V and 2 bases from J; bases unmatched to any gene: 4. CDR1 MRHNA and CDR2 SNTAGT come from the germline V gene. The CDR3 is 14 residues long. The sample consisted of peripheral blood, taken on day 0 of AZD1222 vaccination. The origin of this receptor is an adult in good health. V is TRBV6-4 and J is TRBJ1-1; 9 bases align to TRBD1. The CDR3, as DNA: TGTGCCAGCAGACTGACAGGGGGTAACACTGAAGCTTTCTTT. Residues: CASRLTGGNTEAFF.